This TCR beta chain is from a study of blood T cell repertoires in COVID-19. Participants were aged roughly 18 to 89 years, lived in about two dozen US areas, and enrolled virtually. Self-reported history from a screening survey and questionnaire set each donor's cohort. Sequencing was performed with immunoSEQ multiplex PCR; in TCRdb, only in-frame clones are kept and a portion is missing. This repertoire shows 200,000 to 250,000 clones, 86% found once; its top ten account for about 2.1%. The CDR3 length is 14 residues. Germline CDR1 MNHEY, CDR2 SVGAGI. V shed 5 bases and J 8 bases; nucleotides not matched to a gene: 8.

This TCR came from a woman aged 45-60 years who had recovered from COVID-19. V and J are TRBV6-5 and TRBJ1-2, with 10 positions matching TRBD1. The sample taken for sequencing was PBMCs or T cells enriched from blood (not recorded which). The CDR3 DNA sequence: TGTGCCAGCAGTCGACAGGGGGCTATACACGGCTACACCTTC. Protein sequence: CASSRQGAIHGYTF.